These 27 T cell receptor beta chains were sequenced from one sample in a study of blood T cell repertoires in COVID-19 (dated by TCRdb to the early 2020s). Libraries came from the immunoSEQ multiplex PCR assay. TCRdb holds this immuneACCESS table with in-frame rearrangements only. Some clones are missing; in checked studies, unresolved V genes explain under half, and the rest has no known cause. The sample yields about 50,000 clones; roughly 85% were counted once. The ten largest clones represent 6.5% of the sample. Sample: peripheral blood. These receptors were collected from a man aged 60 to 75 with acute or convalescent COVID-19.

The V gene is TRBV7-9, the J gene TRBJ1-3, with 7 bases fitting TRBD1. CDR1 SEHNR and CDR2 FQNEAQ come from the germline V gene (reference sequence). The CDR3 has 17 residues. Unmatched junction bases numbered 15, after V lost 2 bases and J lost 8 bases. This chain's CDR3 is CASSLPRQGPVGDTIYF. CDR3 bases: TGTGCCAGCAGCTTACCCCGACAGGGCCCCGTGGGAGACACCATATATTTT.

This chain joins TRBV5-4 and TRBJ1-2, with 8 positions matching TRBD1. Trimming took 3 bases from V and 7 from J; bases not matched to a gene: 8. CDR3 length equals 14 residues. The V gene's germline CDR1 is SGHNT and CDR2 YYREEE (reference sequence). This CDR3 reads CASSSRDRGGGYTF. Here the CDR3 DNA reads TGTGCCAGCAGCTCCAGAGACAGGGGCGGTGGCTACACCTTC.

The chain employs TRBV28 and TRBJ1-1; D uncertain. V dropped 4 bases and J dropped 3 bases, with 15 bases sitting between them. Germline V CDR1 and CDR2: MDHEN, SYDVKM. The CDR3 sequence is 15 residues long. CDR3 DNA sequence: TGTGCCAGCAGTTCCCGGGCCTCGCGGGACACTGAAGCTTTCTTT. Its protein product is CASSSRASRDTEAFF. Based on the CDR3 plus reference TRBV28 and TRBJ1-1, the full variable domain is DVKVTQSSRYLVKRTGEKVFLECVQDMDHENMFWYRQDPGLGLRLIYFSYDVKMKEKGDIPEGYSVSREKKERFSLILESASTNQTSMYLCASSSRASRDTEAFFGQGTRLTVV.

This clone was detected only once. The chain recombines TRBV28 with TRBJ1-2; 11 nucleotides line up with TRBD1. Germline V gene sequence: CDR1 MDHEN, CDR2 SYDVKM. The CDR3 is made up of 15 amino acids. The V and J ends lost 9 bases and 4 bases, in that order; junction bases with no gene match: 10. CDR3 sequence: CASRTGGARIYGYTF. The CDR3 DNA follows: TGTGCCAGTCGGACAGGGGGCGCAAGGATCTATGGCTACACCTTC.

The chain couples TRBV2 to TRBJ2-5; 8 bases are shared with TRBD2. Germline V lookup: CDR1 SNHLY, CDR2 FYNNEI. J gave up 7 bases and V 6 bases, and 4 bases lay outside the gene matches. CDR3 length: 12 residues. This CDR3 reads CASRPGLGTQYF. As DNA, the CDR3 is TGTGCCAGCAGACCGGGACTAGGGACCCAGTACTTC.

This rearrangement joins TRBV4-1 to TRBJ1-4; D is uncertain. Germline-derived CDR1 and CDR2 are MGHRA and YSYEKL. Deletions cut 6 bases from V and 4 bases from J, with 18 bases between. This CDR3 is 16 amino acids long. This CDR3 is CASRQRVMGSNEKLFF. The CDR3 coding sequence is TGCGCCAGCAGACAGCGAGTTATGGGGAGTAATGAAAAACTGTTTTTT.

CDR3 amino acids: CASSFSAGAVYGYTF. CDR3 sequence (DNA): TGTGCCAGCAGCTTTTCTGCAGGGGCGGTCTATGGCTACACCTTC. The genes are TRBV11-2 and TRBJ1-2, with D perhaps TRBD1 (6 bases). This CDR3 is built from 15 residues. V lost 3 bases and J 4 bases, leaving 15 bases between the germline ends. Per the germline V gene, CDR1 is SGHAT and CDR2 is FQNNGV. Together with reference TRBV11-2 and TRBJ1-2, the CDR3 gives the full variable domain: EAGVAQSPRYKIIEKRQSVAFWCNPISGHATLYWYQQILGQGPKLLIQFQNNGVVDDSQLPKDRFSAERLKGVDSTLKIQPAKLEDSAVYLCASSFSAGAVYGYTFGSGTRLTVV.

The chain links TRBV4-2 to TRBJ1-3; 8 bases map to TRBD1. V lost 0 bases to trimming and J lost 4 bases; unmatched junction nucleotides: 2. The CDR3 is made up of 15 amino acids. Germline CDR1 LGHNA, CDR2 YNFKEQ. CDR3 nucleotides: TGTGCCAGCAGCCAAGACAGGGGGCACGGAAACACCATATATTTT. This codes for CASSQDRGHGNTIYF.

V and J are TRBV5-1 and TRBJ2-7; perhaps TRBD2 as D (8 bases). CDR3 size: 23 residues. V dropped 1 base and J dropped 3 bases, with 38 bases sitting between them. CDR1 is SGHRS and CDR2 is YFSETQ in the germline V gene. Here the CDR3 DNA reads TGCGCCAGCAGCTTGAAAGGAAGGGGCGGGGGGTCCCGGGACAGAGAGAAAAACTACGAGCAGTACTTC. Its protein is CASSLKGRGGGSRDREKNYEQYF.

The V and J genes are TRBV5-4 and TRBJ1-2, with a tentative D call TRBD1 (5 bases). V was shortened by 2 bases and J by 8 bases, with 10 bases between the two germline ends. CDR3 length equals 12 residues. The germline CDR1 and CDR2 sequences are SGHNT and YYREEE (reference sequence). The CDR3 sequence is CASSFLTEGYTF. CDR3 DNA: TGTGCCAGCAGCTTCCTGACAGAAGGCTACACCTTC.

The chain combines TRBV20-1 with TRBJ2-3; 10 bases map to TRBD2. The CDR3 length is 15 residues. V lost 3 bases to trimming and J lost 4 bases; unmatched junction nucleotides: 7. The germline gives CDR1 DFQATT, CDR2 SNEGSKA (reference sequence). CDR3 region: CSASTSGIGADTQYF. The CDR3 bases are TGCAGTGCTAGTACTAGCGGGATAGGTGCAGATACGCAGTATTTT.

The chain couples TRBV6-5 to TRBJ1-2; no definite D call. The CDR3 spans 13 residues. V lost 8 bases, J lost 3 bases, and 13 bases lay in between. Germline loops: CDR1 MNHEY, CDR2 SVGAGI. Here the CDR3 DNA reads TGTGCCAGCGCGGAGACCCGATACTATGGCTACACCTTC. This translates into CASAETRYYGYTF.

The CDR3 DNA follows: TGTGCCAGCCAAAGACAGGCTCACACTGAAGCTTTCTTT. Its protein is CASQRQAHTEAFF. This sequence joins TRBV2 and TRBJ1-1; tentatively, D is TRBD1 (6 bases). The CDR3 totals 13 residues. Germline V gene sequence: CDR1 SNHLY, CDR2 FYNNEI. Between the trimmed V and J ends, which lost 8 bases and 3 bases, there was a span of 13 bases.

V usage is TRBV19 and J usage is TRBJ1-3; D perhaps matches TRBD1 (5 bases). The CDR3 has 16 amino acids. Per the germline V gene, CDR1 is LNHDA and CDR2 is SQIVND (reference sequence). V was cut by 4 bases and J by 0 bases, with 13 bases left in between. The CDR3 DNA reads TGTGCCAGTAGTACAGCCGACAGACTCTCTGGAAACACCATATATTTT. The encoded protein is CASSTADRLSGNTIYF. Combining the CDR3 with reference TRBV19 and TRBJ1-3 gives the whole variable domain DGGITQSPKYLFRKEGQNVTLSCEQNLNHDAMYWYRQDPGQGLRLIYYSQIVNDFQKGDIAEGYSVSREKKESFPLTVTSAQKNPTAFYLCASSTADRLSGNTIYFGEGSWLTVV.

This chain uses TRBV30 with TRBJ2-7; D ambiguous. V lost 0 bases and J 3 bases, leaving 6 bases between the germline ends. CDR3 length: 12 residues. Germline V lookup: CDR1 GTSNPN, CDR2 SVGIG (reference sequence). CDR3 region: CAWSVVGYEQYF. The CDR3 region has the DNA TGTGCCTGGAGTGTTGTCGGCTACGAGCAGTACTTC.

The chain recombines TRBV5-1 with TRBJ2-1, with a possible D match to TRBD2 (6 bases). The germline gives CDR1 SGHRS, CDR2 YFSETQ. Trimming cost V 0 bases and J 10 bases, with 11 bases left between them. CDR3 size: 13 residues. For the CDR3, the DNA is TGCGCCAGCAGCTTGGTAGCGGAAGGGGAGCAGTTCTTC. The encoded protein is CASSLVAEGEQFF.

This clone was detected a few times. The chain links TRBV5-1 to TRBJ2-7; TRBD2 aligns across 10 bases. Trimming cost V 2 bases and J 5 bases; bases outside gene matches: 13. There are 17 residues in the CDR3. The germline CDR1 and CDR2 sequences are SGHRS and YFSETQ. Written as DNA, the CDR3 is TGCGCCAGCAGCTTTCCCCTGTGGCCTAGCGGGAGCGACGAGCAGTACTTC. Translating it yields CASSFPLWPSGSDEQYF.

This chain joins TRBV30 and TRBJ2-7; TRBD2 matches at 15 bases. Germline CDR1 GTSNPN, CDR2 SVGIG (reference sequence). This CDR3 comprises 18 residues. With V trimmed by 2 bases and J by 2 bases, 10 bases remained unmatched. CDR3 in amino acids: CAWSLGWTSGRAPYEQYF. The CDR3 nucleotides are TGTGCCTGGAGTCTCGGATGGACTAGCGGGAGGGCACCCTACGAGCAGTACTTC.

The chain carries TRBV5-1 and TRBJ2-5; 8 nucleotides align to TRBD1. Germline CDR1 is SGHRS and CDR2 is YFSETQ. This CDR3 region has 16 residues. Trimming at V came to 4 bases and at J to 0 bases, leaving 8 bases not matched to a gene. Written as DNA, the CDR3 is TGCGCCAGCAGCGAAGGGGCAGGGGGCGACCAAGAGACCCAGTACTTC. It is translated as CASSEGAGGDQETQYF. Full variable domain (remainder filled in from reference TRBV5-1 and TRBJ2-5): KAGVTQTPRYLIKTRGQQVTLSCSPISGHRSVSWYQQTPGQGLQFLFEYFSETQRNKGNFPGRFSGRQFSNSRSEMNVSTLELGDSALYLCASSEGAGGDQETQYFGPGTRLLVL.

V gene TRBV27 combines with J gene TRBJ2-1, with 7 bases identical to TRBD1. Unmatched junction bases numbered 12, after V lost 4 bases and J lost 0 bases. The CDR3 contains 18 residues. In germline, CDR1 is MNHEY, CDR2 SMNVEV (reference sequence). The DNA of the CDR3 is TGTGCCAGCAGTTCCCCCCATGGGGCAGGGGGCTCCTACAATGAGCAGTTCTTC. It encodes CASSSPHGAGGSYNEQFF.

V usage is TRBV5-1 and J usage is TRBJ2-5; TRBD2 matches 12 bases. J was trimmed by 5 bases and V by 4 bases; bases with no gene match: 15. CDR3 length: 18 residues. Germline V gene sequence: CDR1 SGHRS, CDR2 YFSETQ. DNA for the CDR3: TGCGCCAGCAGCCTTACCGCTCTAGCGGGAGGGTCCGGGGAGACCCAGTACTTC. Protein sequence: CASSLTALAGGSGETQYF.

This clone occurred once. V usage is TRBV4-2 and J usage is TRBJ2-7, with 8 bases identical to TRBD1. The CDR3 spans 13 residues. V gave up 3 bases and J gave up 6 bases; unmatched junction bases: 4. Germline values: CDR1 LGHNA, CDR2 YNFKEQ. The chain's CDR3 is CASSQHTGGEQYF. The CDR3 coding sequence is TGTGCCAGCAGCCAGCATACAGGGGGCGAGCAGTACTTC.

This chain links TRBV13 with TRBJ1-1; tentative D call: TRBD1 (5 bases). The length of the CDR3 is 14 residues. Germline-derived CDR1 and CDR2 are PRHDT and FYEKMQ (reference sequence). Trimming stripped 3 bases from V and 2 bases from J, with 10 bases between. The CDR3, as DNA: TGTGCCAGCAGCTTCGACAGATTAAACACTGAAGCTTTCTTT. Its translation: CASSFDRLNTEAFF.

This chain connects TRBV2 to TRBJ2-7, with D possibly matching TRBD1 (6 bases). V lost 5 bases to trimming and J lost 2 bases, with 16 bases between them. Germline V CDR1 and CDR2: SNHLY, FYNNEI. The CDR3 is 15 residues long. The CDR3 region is CASSPRREGAYEQYF. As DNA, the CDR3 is TGTGCCAGCAGTCCCCGACGAGAGGGGGCCTACGAGCAGTACTTC. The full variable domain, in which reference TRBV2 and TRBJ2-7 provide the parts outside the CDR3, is EPEVTQTPSHQVTQMGQEVILRCVPISNHLYFYWYRQILGQKVEFLVSFYNNEISEKSEIFDDQFSVERPDGSNFTLKIRSTKLEDSAMYFCASSPRREGAYEQYFGPGTRLTVT.

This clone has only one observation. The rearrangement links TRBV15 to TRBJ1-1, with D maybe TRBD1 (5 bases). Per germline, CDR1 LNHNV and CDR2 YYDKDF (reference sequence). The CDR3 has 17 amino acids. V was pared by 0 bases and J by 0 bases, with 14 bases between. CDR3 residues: CATSRDGWGLMNTEAFF. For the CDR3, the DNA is TGTGCCACCAGCAGAGATGGGTGGGGACTCATGAACACTGAAGCTTTCTTT.

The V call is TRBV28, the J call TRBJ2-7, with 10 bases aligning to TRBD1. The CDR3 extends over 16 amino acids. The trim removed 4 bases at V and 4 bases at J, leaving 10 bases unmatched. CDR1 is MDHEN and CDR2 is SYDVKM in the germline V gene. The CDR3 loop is CASSSPTPGQGYEQYF. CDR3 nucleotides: TGTGCCAGCAGTTCCCCCACTCCGGGACAGGGGTACGAGCAGTACTTC.

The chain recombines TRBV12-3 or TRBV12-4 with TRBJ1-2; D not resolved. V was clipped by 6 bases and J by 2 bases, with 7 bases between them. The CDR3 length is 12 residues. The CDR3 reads CASSPVNYGYTF. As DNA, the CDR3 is TGTGCCAGCAGCCCAGTGAACTATGGCTACACCTTC.